The source of this TCR beta chain is a study of Graves' ophthalmopathy and Graves' hyperthyroidism. Study outcomes and limitations: Clonotypes were expanded in thyroid at above 0.001 frequency, and most also appeared in blood.

Germline V gene data show CDR1 as SGDLS and CDR2 as YYNGEE. Trimming cost V 4 bases and J 4 bases; bases outside gene matches: 9. The CDR3 spans 16 residues. Disease in donors with ophthalmopathy had moderate-to-severe activity, CAS ≥3, NOSPECS ≥4 and under 3 months' duration. Uncontrolled infections, pregnancy, lactation or other autoimmune diseases led to patient exclusion. The table lists this clonotype with many counts. Its specificity is unknown. From RNA, the CDR3 regions of TCR beta chains were amplified and sequenced. Second-round multiplex PCR followed a first-round RT-PCR using HTBI primers. Each CDR3 protein is one row after TCRdb ran MiXCR on the multiplex PCR reads. The data hold almost 750,000 distinct CDR3 sequences, with around 40% observed a single time.

The chain uses TRBV9 and TRBJ1-5; 9 bases agree with TRBD1. The sequence derives from an adult man with Graves' ophthalmopathy. Sequencing was done on a sample of peripheral blood. The CDR3 spells CASSKGDRDPNQPQHF. CDR3 DNA sequence: TGTGCCAGCAGCAAGGGGGACAGGGACCCGAATCAGCCCCAGCATTTT. The full variable domain, completed using reference TRBV9 and TRBJ1-5, is DSGVTQTPKHLITATGQRVTLRCSPRSGDLSVYWYQQSLDQGLQFLIQYYNGEERAKGNILERFSAQQFPDLHSELNLSSLELGDSALYFCASSKGDRDPNQPQHFGDGTRLSIL.